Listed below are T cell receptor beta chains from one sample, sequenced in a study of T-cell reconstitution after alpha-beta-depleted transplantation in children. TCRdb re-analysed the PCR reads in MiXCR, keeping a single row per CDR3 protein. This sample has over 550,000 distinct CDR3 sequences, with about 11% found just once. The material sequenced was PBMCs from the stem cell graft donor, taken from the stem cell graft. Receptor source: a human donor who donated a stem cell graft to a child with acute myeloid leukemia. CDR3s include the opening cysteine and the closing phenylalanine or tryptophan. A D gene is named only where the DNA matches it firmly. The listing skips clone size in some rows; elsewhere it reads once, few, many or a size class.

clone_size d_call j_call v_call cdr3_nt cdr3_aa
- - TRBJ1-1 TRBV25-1 TGTGCCAGCAGTGTAGAAGGACACGTAAACACTGAAGCTTTCTTT CASSVEGHVNTEAFF
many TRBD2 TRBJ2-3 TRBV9 TGTGCCAGCAGCGTAGCTGGGTTACTAGCGGGAGGAGATACGCAGTATTTT CASSVAGLLAGGDTQYF
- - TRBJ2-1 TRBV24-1 TGTGCCACCAGTGAAACTAACACGTACAATGAGCAGTTCTTC CATSETNTYNEQFF
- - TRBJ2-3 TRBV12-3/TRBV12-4 TGTGCCAGCACCCCAGGGGCGAATACGCAGTATTTT CASTPGANTQYF
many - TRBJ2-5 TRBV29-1 TGCAGCGTTGGGGAAGGGGGGAGCCAAGAGACCCAGTACTTC CSVGEGGSQETQYF
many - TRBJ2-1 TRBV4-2 TGTGCCAGCAGCCAAGATCGGGCGGAGGAGGTGAAGCAGTTCTTC CASSQDRAEEVKQFF
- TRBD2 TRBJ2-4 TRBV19 TGTGCCAGTAGTGCTCGTAGCGGGAACATTCAGTACTTC CASSARSGNIQYF
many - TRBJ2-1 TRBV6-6 TGTGCCAGCAGAGACGCATACAATGAGCAGTTCTTC CASRDAYNEQFF
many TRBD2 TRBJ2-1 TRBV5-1 TGCGCCAGCACTTCTGGGGCGGGAGGGGACTACAATGAGCAGTTCTTC CASTSGAGGDYNEQFF
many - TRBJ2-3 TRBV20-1 TGCAGTGCTAGAGAAACCTTAGCGTCAGATATCACAGATACGCAGTATTTT CSARETLASDITDTQYF
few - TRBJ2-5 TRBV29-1 TGCAGCGTTGGATTGCAGCAAGAGACCCAGTACTTC CSVGLQQETQYF
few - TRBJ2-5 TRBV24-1 TGTGCCACCAGTGGACGGAGAGAGACCCAGTACTTC CATSGRRETQYF
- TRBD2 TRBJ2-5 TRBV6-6 TGTACCAGCAGTTCGGGACTAGCGGGAGCCTCCTGGGGAGAGACCCAGTACTTC CTSSSGLAGASWGETQYF
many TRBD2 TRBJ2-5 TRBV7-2 TGTGCCAGCAGCTTATCTGGGAGGGCCGGCGAGACCCAGTACTTC CASSLSGRAGETQYF
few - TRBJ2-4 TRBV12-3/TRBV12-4 TGTGCCAGCAAATTGGGACTGGCCAACATTCAGTACTTC CASKLGLANIQYF
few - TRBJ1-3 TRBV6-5 TGTGCCAGCAGTTACTCCCGTCGTACAGGGTCTGGAAACACCATATATTTT CASSYSRRTGSGNTIYF
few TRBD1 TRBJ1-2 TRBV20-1 TGCAGTGCCGATCAGGGGGCGGGGAGCTACACCTTC CSADQGAGSYTF